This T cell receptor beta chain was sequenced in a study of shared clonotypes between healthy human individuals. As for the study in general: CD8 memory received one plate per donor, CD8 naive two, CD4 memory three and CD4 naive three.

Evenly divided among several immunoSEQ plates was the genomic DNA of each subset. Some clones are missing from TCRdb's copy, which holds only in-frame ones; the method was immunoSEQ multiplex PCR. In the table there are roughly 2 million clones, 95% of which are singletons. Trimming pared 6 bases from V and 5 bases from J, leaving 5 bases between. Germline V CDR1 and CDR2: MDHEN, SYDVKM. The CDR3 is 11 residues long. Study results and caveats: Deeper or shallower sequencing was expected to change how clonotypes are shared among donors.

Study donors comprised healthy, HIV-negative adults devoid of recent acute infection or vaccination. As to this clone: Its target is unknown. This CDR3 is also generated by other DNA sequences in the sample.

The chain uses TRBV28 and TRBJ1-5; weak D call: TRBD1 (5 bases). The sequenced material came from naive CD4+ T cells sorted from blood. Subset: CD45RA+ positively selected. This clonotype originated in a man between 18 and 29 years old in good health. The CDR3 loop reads CASRGDQPQHF. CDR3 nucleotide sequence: TGTGCCAGCAGGGGGGATCAGCCCCAGCATTTT.